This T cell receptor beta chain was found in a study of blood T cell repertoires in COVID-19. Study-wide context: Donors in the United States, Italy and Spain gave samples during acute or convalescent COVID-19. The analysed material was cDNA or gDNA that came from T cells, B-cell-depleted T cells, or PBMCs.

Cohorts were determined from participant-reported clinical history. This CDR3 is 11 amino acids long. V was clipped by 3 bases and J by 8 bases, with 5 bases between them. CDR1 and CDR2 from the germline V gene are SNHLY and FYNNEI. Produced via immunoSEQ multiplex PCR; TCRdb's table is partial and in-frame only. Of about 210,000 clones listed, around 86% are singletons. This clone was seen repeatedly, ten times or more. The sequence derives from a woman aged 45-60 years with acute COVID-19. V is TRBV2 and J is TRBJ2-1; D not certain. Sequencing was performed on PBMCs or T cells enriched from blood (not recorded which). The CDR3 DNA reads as TGTGCCAGCAGTGACGAGGATGAGCAGTTCTTC. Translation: CASSDEDEQFF.